These T cell receptor beta chains were read from a single sample in a study of spatial heterogeneity in lung cancer. TCRdb reprocessed the 5' RACE reads via MiXCR and lists one record per CDR3 protein. This sample carries about 26,000 distinct CDR3 sequences, 6% of them seen once, and the ten largest clones take around a fifth. The source was PBMCs, collected at follow-up. The receptors come from a male donor with early-stage non-small cell lung cancer. Both conserved end residues are part of each CDR3. Each record gives: CDR3 DNA, CDR3 protein, clone size, J gene, V gene, D gene. D genes are given only for firm matches. Size values are once, few and many counts, or a class for expanded clones, and some rows have none.

cdr3_nt: TGTGCCAGCAGCTTAGATTCAAGTATGACAGGGATTGAGACCCAGTACTTC; cdr3_aa: CASSLDSSMTGIETQYF; clone_size: few; j_call: TRBJ2-5; v_call: TRBV11-2; d_call: TRBD1
cdr3_nt: TGCAGTGCCCCCGAGGGACTGGGAAGGAATGAGCAGTTCTTC; cdr3_aa: CSAPEGLGRNEQFF; clone_size: many; j_call: TRBJ2-1; v_call: TRBV20-1; d_call: NA
cdr3_nt: TGTGCTAGTGGTTTGGCCGCCGGGGTAGGAAACACCATATATTTT; cdr3_aa: CASGLAAGVGNTIYF; clone_size: NA; j_call: TRBJ1-3; v_call: TRBV12-5; d_call: NA
cdr3_nt: TGTGCCAGCAGCCCCCAGGGACTAGCTGAGCAGTTCTTC; cdr3_aa: CASSPQGLAEQFF; clone_size: many; j_call: TRBJ2-1; v_call: TRBV11-2; d_call: TRBD2
cdr3_nt: TGTGCCAGCAGTGAGACAGGGAGCTCCTACAATGAGCAGTTCTTC; cdr3_aa: CASSETGSSYNEQFF; clone_size: many; j_call: TRBJ2-1; v_call: TRBV6-2/TRBV6-3; d_call: TRBD1
cdr3_nt: TGTGCCAGCAGCAAGCGGACTAGCTCAGAGACCCAGTACTTC; cdr3_aa: CASSKRTSSETQYF; clone_size: NA; j_call: TRBJ2-5; v_call: TRBV7-2; d_call: TRBD2
cdr3_nt: TGTGCCAGCTCACCAGCCGGGACAGGGGGCGGCGAGCAGTACTTC; cdr3_aa: CASSPAGTGGGEQYF; clone_size: few; j_call: TRBJ2-7; v_call: TRBV18; d_call: TRBD1
cdr3_nt: TGTGCCAGCTCACCTTCTGAAGTAGCCAAAAACATTCAGTACTTC; cdr3_aa: CASSPSEVAKNIQYF; clone_size: few; j_call: TRBJ2-4; v_call: TRBV18; d_call: NA
cdr3_nt: TGTGCCAGCAGCTTAGAGGAAGGGGAGACCCAGTACTTC; cdr3_aa: CASSLEEGETQYF; clone_size: many; j_call: TRBJ2-5; v_call: TRBV11-3; d_call: NA
cdr3_nt: TGTGCCAGCAGCCTAAGAGGGGTCTCCTACAATGAGCAGTTCTTC; cdr3_aa: CASSLRGVSYNEQFF; clone_size: many; j_call: TRBJ2-1; v_call: TRBV9; d_call: NA
cdr3_nt: TGTGCCAGCATGAGCCAGCGGGGCACCTACGAGCAGTACTTC; cdr3_aa: CASMSQRGTYEQYF; clone_size: NA; j_call: TRBJ2-7; v_call: TRBV6-5; d_call: TRBD2
cdr3_nt: TGCAGCGTTGGTCCTAGCCGAGCAAATACGCAGTATTTT; cdr3_aa: CSVGPSRANTQYF; clone_size: many; j_call: TRBJ2-3; v_call: TRBV29-1; d_call: NA
cdr3_nt: TGTGCCACCAGCAGGGGGATCGACTACGAGCAGTACTTC; cdr3_aa: CATSRGIDYEQYF; clone_size: many; j_call: TRBJ2-7; v_call: TRBV15; d_call: NA
cdr3_nt: TGTGCCAGCAGCGTAGATGGGACTAGCGTTCCAGGGGATACGCAGTATTTT; cdr3_aa: CASSVDGTSVPGDTQYF; clone_size: many; j_call: TRBJ2-3; v_call: TRBV9; d_call: TRBD2
cdr3_nt: TGTGCCAGCAGCCCTGGGACCCCCGGCGAGCAGTACTTC; cdr3_aa: CASSPGTPGEQYF; clone_size: many; j_call: TRBJ2-7; v_call: TRBV7-3; d_call: NA
cdr3_nt: TGTGCCAGCAGTTTGCAGCTTATCTATGGCTACACCTTC; cdr3_aa: CASSLQLIYGYTF; clone_size: many; j_call: TRBJ1-2; v_call: TRBV12-3/TRBV12-4; d_call: NA
cdr3_nt: TGTGCCAGCAGCCAAGCCTCAAGGCGGTGGATTAAGGATGAGCAGTTCTTC; cdr3_aa: CASSQASRRWIKDEQFF; clone_size: NA; j_call: TRBJ2-1; v_call: TRBV3-1; d_call: NA
cdr3_nt: TGTGCCAGCAGACGACAGGGCTTTCCTGAAGCTTTCTTT; cdr3_aa: CASRRQGFPEAFF; clone_size: many; j_call: TRBJ1-1; v_call: TRBV11-1; d_call: TRBD1
cdr3_nt: TGCGCCAGCAGCCAAGAATCAGGTTACGGGGAGCTGTTTTTT; cdr3_aa: CASSQESGYGELFF; clone_size: many; j_call: TRBJ2-2; v_call: TRBV4-3; d_call: NA
cdr3_nt: TGTGCCAGCAGTGATGTCGACGGGTCACCCCTCCACTTT; cdr3_aa: CASSDVDGSPLHF; clone_size: NA; j_call: TRBJ1-6; v_call: TRBV25-1; d_call: NA
cdr3_nt: TGCGCCAGCAGCATAGGACAGGAGATTGGCACAGATACGCAGTATTTT; cdr3_aa: CASSIGQEIGTDTQYF; clone_size: NA; j_call: TRBJ2-3; v_call: TRBV5-1; d_call: TRBD1
cdr3_nt: TGTGCCAGCAGCTTAGTCGGGCAGGGAGGGAACACCGGGGAGCTGTTTTTT; cdr3_aa: CASSLVGQGGNTGELFF; clone_size: few; j_call: TRBJ2-2; v_call: TRBV7-2; d_call: NA
cdr3_nt: TGTGCCACCAGAAACGGCCCGAATCAGCCCCAGCATTTT; cdr3_aa: CATRNGPNQPQHF; clone_size: many; j_call: TRBJ1-5; v_call: TRBV24-1; d_call: NA
cdr3_nt: TGTGCCAGCAGCCTCCGGACAGGGGGCCTGAGCGGCTACACCTTC; cdr3_aa: CASSLRTGGLSGYTF; clone_size: many; j_call: TRBJ1-2; v_call: TRBV11-3; d_call: TRBD1
cdr3_nt: TGCGCCAGCAGCCAAGTTGCGCGCGTATCCTACAATGAGCAGTTCTTC; cdr3_aa: CASSQVARVSYNEQFF; clone_size: many; j_call: TRBJ2-1; v_call: TRBV4-3; d_call: NA
cdr3_nt: TGTGCCAGCAGTTACCCCCCCGGGCGCAGGGCAAAAACTGAAGCTTTCTTT; cdr3_aa: CASSYPPGRRAKTEAFF; clone_size: many; j_call: TRBJ1-1; v_call: TRBV6-2/TRBV6-3; d_call: NA
cdr3_nt: TGTGCCAGCAGTTTACCGACCCGGCCGGGATCCTACAATGAGCAGTTCTTC; cdr3_aa: CASSLPTRPGSYNEQFF; clone_size: many; j_call: TRBJ2-1; v_call: TRBV12-3/TRBV12-4; d_call: NA
cdr3_nt: TGTGCCAGCAGTCCCTTCTCTGACTATGGCTACACCTTC; cdr3_aa: CASSPFSDYGYTF; clone_size: many; j_call: TRBJ1-2; v_call: TRBV6-2/TRBV6-3; d_call: NA
cdr3_nt: TGTGCCAGAAGCCCGGACTATGCGAAACAGTTCTTC; cdr3_aa: CARSPDYAKQFF; clone_size: many; j_call: TRBJ2-1; v_call: TRBV5-3; d_call: NA
cdr3_nt: TGTGCCAGCAGCCCTAAGGGACTAGCGGGGATTGATACGCAGTATTTT; cdr3_aa: CASSPKGLAGIDTQYF; clone_size: NA; j_call: TRBJ2-3; v_call: TRBV28; d_call: TRBD2
cdr3_nt: TGCGCCAGCAGCGGAGGAAGGGGGCCTGGAAACACCATATATTTT; cdr3_aa: CASSGGRGPGNTIYF; clone_size: NA; j_call: TRBJ1-3; v_call: TRBV5-1; d_call: TRBD1
cdr3_nt: TGTGCCAGCAGCTTCGGGACTAGCGGACATACGCAGTATTTT; cdr3_aa: CASSFGTSGHTQYF; clone_size: many; j_call: TRBJ2-3; v_call: TRBV7-9; d_call: TRBD2
cdr3_nt: TGTGCCAGCTCACCACGAGTGGGACAGAACACTGAAGCTTTCTTT; cdr3_aa: CASSPRVGQNTEAFF; clone_size: many; j_call: TRBJ1-1; v_call: TRBV18; d_call: NA
cdr3_nt: TGTGCCAGCAGCTTGACAGACCAGTACCAAGAGACCCAGTACTTC; cdr3_aa: CASSLTDQYQETQYF; clone_size: many; j_call: TRBJ2-5; v_call: TRBV7-2; d_call: NA
cdr3_nt: TGTGCCAGCAGTGACTTAGGAATGAACACTGAAGCTTTCTTT; cdr3_aa: CASSDLGMNTEAFF; clone_size: many; j_call: TRBJ1-1; v_call: TRBV6-4; d_call: NA
cdr3_nt: TGTGCCAGCAGCAACCCACTAACAGGGGACACTGAAGCTTTCTTT; cdr3_aa: CASSNPLTGDTEAFF; clone_size: many; j_call: TRBJ1-1; v_call: TRBV9; d_call: TRBD1
cdr3_nt: TGCAGCGTTGAAGACGTGAATCAGCCCCAGCATTTT; cdr3_aa: CSVEDVNQPQHF; clone_size: NA; j_call: TRBJ1-5; v_call: TRBV29-1; d_call: NA
cdr3_nt: TGCAGCGTTGGGTACACAGATACGCAGTATTTT; cdr3_aa: CSVGYTDTQYF; clone_size: many; j_call: TRBJ2-3; v_call: TRBV29-1; d_call: NA
cdr3_nt: TGCAGTGCTAATCCGGGGAGGGGTACGTACGAGCAGTACTTC; cdr3_aa: CSANPGRGTYEQYF; clone_size: few; j_call: TRBJ2-7; v_call: TRBV20-1; d_call: TRBD2
cdr3_nt: TGCAGTGCTATCCAACCAAGCGGGAGCGGGTTAGATACGCAGTATTTT; cdr3_aa: CSAIQPSGSGLDTQYF; clone_size: many; j_call: TRBJ2-3; v_call: TRBV20-1; d_call: TRBD2
cdr3_nt: TGTGCCAGCAGTTCATACACCGACGGGTCGGATACGCAGTATTTT; cdr3_aa: CASSSYTDGSDTQYF; clone_size: many; j_call: TRBJ2-3; v_call: TRBV7-2; d_call: NA
cdr3_nt: TGCAGTGCTGCGACAGGGGCCCAAGAGACCCAGTACTTC; cdr3_aa: CSAATGAQETQYF; clone_size: NA; j_call: TRBJ2-5; v_call: TRBV20-1; d_call: TRBD1
cdr3_nt: TGTGCCAGCCCAGGGGCGTCAGGAGATCTTCAGAGGGAGACCCAGTACTTC; cdr3_aa: CASPGASGDLQRETQYF; clone_size: few; j_call: TRBJ2-5; v_call: TRBV7-9; d_call: NA
cdr3_nt: TGCGCCAGCAGCCTCGCACTAGCGGGAGGACACACAGATACGCAGTATTTT; cdr3_aa: CASSLALAGGHTDTQYF; clone_size: many; j_call: TRBJ2-3; v_call: TRBV4-3; d_call: TRBD2
cdr3_nt: TGTGCCAGCAGCGGGACCGGGAATCAGCCCCAGCATTTT; cdr3_aa: CASSGTGNQPQHF; clone_size: many; j_call: TRBJ1-5; v_call: TRBV5-8; d_call: NA
cdr3_nt: TGTGCCAGCAGTGCCGGCCTGCCGCAGGGACAGGGAAGAAACACCATATATTTT; cdr3_aa: CASSAGLPQGQGRNTIYF; clone_size: NA; j_call: TRBJ1-3; v_call: TRBV6-1; d_call: TRBD1
cdr3_nt: TGTGCCATCAGTGAGTCGGGGCCGGACAATCAGCCCCAGCATTTT; cdr3_aa: CAISESGPDNQPQHF; clone_size: many; j_call: TRBJ1-5; v_call: TRBV10-3; d_call: NA
cdr3_nt: TGTGCCAGCAGTTTGATCCAGGGTCGGAATGAGCAGTTCTTC; cdr3_aa: CASSLIQGRNEQFF; clone_size: many; j_call: TRBJ2-1; v_call: TRBV12-3/TRBV12-4; d_call: NA
cdr3_nt: TGCGCCAGCGGCCAAGATTGGGGCTACAATGAGCAGTTCTTC; cdr3_aa: CASGQDWGYNEQFF; clone_size: once; j_call: TRBJ2-1; v_call: TRBV4-1; d_call: NA
cdr3_nt: TGCAGCGCTACAGGGGTCATGGGGGAGCTGTTTTTT; cdr3_aa: CSATGVMGELFF; clone_size: few; j_call: TRBJ2-2; v_call: TRBV29-1; d_call: TRBD1
cdr3_nt: TGTGCCTGGAGTGGGCCTCGCGCGACAGGGAGCTCCTACAATGAGCAGTTCTTC; cdr3_aa: CAWSGPRATGSSYNEQFF; clone_size: many; j_call: TRBJ2-1; v_call: TRBV30; d_call: TRBD1
cdr3_nt: TGTGCCAGTCTACTGGGTTGGGGGAGTGTCCATGAGCAGTTCTTC; cdr3_aa: CASLLGWGSVHEQFF; clone_size: many; j_call: TRBJ2-1; v_call: TRBV7-9; d_call: NA
cdr3_nt: TGTGCCAGCAGCCCGACCGAAGCAGGGGTCTACGAGCAGTACTTC; cdr3_aa: CASSPTEAGVYEQYF; clone_size: medium-sized; j_call: TRBJ2-7; v_call: TRBV27; d_call: NA
cdr3_nt: TGTGCCAGCCAGAGAGGACAGTCCTACGAGCAGTACTTC; cdr3_aa: CASQRGQSYEQYF; clone_size: many; j_call: TRBJ2-7; v_call: TRBV7-9; d_call: NA
cdr3_nt: TGCGCCAGCAGCGAGTCAACGCTACTAGCGGGGGGCACAGATACGCAGTATTTT; cdr3_aa: CASSESTLLAGGTDTQYF; clone_size: many; j_call: TRBJ2-3; v_call: TRBV5-1; d_call: TRBD2